The sequence of this T cell receptor (beta chain) was determined in a study of blood T cell repertoires in COVID-19. The wider study: The analysed material was cDNA or gDNA that came from T cells, B-cell-depleted T cells, or PBMCs.

CDR1 LGHNT and CDR2 FRNRAP come from the germline V gene. There are 15 residues in the CDR3. The ends were cut back, 1 base at V and 4 bases at J, with 11 bases in the middle. Clones were sequenced by immunoSEQ multiplex PCR, and TCRdb holds only the in-frame ones, with some missing. Among 270,000 or so clones listed, approximately 90% were seen once. The source of this sequence is a man aged 40-49 years with acute or convalescent COVID-19. The genes are TRBV12-5 and TRBJ1-5; D might be TRBD1 (5 bases). Sequenced input: peripheral blood. The CDR3 sequence is CASGLGGWGNQPQHF. The CDR3 DNA follows: TGTGCTAGTGGTTTGGGGGGCTGGGGAAATCAGCCCCAGCATTTT.